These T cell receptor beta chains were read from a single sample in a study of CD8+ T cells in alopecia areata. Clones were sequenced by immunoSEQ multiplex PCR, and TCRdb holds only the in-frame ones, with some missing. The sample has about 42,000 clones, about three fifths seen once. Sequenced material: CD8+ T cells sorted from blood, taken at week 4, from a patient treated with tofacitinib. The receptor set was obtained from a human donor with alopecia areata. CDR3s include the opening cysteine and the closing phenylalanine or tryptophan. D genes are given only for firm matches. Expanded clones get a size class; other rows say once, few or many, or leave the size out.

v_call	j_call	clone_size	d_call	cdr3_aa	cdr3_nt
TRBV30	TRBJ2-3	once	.	CAWSGGSTDTQYF	TGTGCCTGGAGTGGGGGGAGCACAGATACGCAGTATTTT
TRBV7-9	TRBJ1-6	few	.	CASSTNPSSYNSPLHF	TGTGCCAGCAGCACCAACCCGAGCTCCTATAATTCACCCCTCCACTTT
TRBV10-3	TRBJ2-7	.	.	CAISESMGYEQYF	TGTGCCATCAGTGAGTCGATGGGCTACGAGCAGTACTTC
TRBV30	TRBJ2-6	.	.	CAWSPGAGANVLTF	TGTGCCTGGAGTCCGGGCGCTGGGGCCAACGTCCTGACTTTC
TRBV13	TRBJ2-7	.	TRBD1	CASCLRDRVAQEQYF	TGTGCCAGCTGCTTGAGGGACAGGGTGGCTCAGGAGCAGTACTTC
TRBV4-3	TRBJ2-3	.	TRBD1	CASSQGRTGDSYTQYF	TGCGCCAGCAGCCAAGGCAGGACAGGGGATAGTTATACGCAGTATTTT
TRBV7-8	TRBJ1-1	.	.	CASRASGNTEAFF	TGTGCCAGCAGAGCCTCAGGGAACACTGAAGCTTTCTTT
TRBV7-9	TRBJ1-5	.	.	CASSLSFNQPQHF	TGTGCCAGCAGCTTATCGTTCAATCAGCCCCAGCATTTT
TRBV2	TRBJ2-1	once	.	CASSEGGPYNEQFF	TGTGCCAGCAGTGAAGGCGGGCCCTACAATGAGCAGTTCTTC
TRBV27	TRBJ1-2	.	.	CASSLNLSSRYGYTF	TGTGCCAGCAGTTTAAACCTCTCCAGCCGCTATGGCTACACCTTC
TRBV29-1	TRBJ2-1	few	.	CSVEPRSGYNEQFF	TGCAGCGTTGAACCCCGTAGTGGCTACAATGAGCAGTTCTTC
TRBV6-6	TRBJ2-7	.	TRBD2	CASSYSTSGSYEQYF	TGTGCCAGCAGTTACTCAACTAGCGGCTCCTACGAGCAGTACTTC
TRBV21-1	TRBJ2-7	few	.	CARTDTPQYF	TGTGCCAGGACAGACACCCCGCAGTACTTC
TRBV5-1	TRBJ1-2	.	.	CASSSGSNYGYTF	TGCGCCAGCAGCTCAGGGAGTAACTATGGCTACACCTTC
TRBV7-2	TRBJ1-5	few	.	CASSLGFNNQPQHF	TGTGCCAGCAGCTTGGGGTTTAACAATCAGCCCCAGCATTTT
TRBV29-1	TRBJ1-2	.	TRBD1	CSVGTGEGYGYTF	TGCAGCGTTGGGACAGGGGAAGGGTATGGCTACACCTTC
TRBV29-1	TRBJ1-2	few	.	CSVAAYYGYTF	TGCAGCGTTGCAGCGTACTATGGCTACACCTTC
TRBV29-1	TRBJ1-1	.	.	CSVVPSVEGNTEAFF	TGCAGCGTTGTCCCTAGTGTTGAGGGGAACACTGAAGCTTTCTTT
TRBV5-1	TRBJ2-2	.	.	CASSLAANTGELFF	TGCGCCAGCAGCCTGGCAGCGAACACCGGGGAGCTGTTTTTT
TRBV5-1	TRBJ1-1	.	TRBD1	CASSSRGRVKNTEAFF	TGCGCCAGCAGCTCCAGGGGGCGGGTGAAGAACACTGAAGCTTTCTTT
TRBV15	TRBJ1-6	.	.	CATSRDGTRDNSPLHF	TGTGCCACCAGCAGAGATGGGACGCGCGATAATTCACCCCTCCACTTT
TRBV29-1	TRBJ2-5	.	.	CSVEIRGRQETQYF	TGCAGCGTTGAAATACGGGGAAGGCAAGAGACCCAGTACTTC
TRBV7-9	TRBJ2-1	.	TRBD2	CASSSLADNEQFF	TGTGCCAGCAGCTCCCTAGCGGATAATGAGCAGTTCTTC
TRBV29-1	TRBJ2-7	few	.	CSVALPPSESYEQYF	TGCAGCGTTGCCCTCCCCCCTAGCGAATCCTACGAGCAGTACTTC
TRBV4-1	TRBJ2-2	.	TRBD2	CASSPERASGVTGELFF	TGCGCCAGCAGCCCCGAGAGGGCTAGCGGGGTCACCGGGGAGCTGTTTTTT
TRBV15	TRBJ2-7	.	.	CATSFQTGTTEEQYF	TGTGCCACCAGCTTCCAAACCGGGACAACGGAGGAGCAGTACTTC
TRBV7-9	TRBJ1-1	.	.	CASSPRQVMNTEAFF	TGTGCCAGCAGCCCCCGACAGGTAATGAACACTGAAGCTTTCTTT
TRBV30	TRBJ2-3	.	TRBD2	CAWSRGGGYDTQYF	TGTGCCTGGAGTCGCGGCGGGGGGTACGATACGCAGTATTTT